These 26 T cell receptor beta chains came from one sample sequenced in a study of Graves' ophthalmopathy and Graves' hyperthyroidism. Investigators amplified TCR beta CDR3 regions from RNA transcripts. Scientists carried out first-round RT-PCR using HTBI primers and then a second-round multiplex PCR. TCRdb reprocessed the multiplex PCR reads via MiXCR and lists one record per CDR3 protein. The sample includes approximately 210,000 distinct CDR3 sequences, less than 30% seen only once; the top ten take over 7.5%. Sequenced input: peripheral blood. All receptors come from a man aged 45 to 65 with Graves' ophthalmopathy.

The chain employs TRBV12-3 or TRBV12-4 and TRBJ2-7; D assignment may be TRBD1 or TRBD2 (5 bases each). V gave up 1 base and J gave up 5 bases, with 12 bases separating them. This CDR3 is 14 amino acids long. The DNA for the CDR3 is TGTGCCAGCAGTTTAGGGACAAGGGGACACGAGCAGTACTTC. Its protein is CASSLGTRGHEQYF.

V and J are TRBV29-1 and TRBJ2-7, with 12 bases lining up with TRBD2. J was trimmed by 3 bases and V by 0 bases; bases with no gene match: 3. The germline V gene has CDR1 SQVTM and CDR2 ANQGSEA. This CDR3 spans 15 amino acids. This chain's CDR3 is CSVEDGLAGSYEQYF. The CDR3 DNA follows: TGCAGCGTTGAAGATGGACTAGCGGGGAGCTACGAGCAGTACTTC.

This clonotype has ten or more counts. The chain carries TRBV7-2 and TRBJ2-2; the D gene is possibly TRBD2 (6 bases). Germline CDR1 reads SGHTA; CDR2 reads FQGNSA. The CDR3 extends over 15 amino acids. V lost 5 bases and J 4 bases, leaving 14 bases between the germline ends. The CDR3 protein is CASSQALAPTGELFF. The CDR3 nucleotides are TGTGCCAGCAGCCAAGCCCTAGCGCCCACCGGGGAGCTGTTTTTT. The variable domain in full, with the rest retrieved from reference TRBV7-2 and TRBJ2-2, is GAGVSQSPSNKVTEKGKDVELRCDPISGHTALYWYRQSLGQGLEFLIYFQGNSAPDKSGLPSDRFSAERTGGSVSTLTIQRTQQEDSAVYLCASSQALAPTGELFFGEGSRLTVL.

This clonotype has ten or more counts. The genes are TRBV10-3 and TRBJ2-7; 12 nucleotides align to TRBD2. The germline V gene has CDR1 ENHRY and CDR2 SYGVKD. Trimming cost V 5 bases and J 6 bases; bases outside gene matches: 8. This CDR3 has 15 residues. The chain's CDR3 is CAISSPKLAGGEQYF. In DNA form, the CDR3 reads TGTGCCATCAGTTCACCAAAACTAGCGGGAGGCGAGCAGTACTTC.

This rearrangement joins TRBV6-2 or TRBV6-3 to TRBJ2-5, with 12 bases identical to TRBD2. Germline V gene lookup returns CDR1 MNHEY and CDR2 SVGEGT. CDR3 length: 14 residues. The V segment lost 8 bases and the J segment 3 bases; nucleotides outside the gene matches: 4. Written as DNA, the CDR3 is TGTGCCAGCGCAAGACTAGCGGGAGAAGAGACCCAGTACTTC. Amino acid sequence: CASARLAGEETQYF.

The chain couples TRBV7-8 to TRBJ2-7, with a weak D call TRBD2 (5 bases). This CDR3 spans 14 amino acids. Trimming removed 5 bases at V and 3 bases at J, with 14 bases between. CDR1 and CDR2 from the germline V gene are SGHVS and FQNEAQ. The CDR3 spells CASSPGLIGYEQYF. The CDR3 region has the DNA TGTGCCAGCAGCCCCGGACTCATAGGCTACGAGCAGTACTTC.

This clonotype came up once. The chain employs TRBV12-5 and TRBJ2-7, with 12 nucleotides matching TRBD1. The DNA end is a closer match to TRBJ2-5, so the J assignment may be wrong. Germline CDR1 LGHNT, CDR2 FRNRAP. The CDR3 runs to 15 residues. CDR3 amino acids: CASVSGTGGAETQYF. The DNA of the CDR3 is TGTGCTAGTGTCTCCGGGACAGGGGGCGCAGAGACCCAGTACTTC.

The table lists this clonotype with many counts. The chain combines TRBV30 with TRBJ2-7; possibly TRBD2 for D (5 bases). This CDR3 is built from 13 residues. In germline, CDR1 is GTSNPN, CDR2 SVGIG (reference sequence). With 4 bases removed from V and 3 bases from J, the gap between germline ends came to 13 bases. The CDR3 here is CAWKGSNRYEQYF. Written as DNA, the CDR3 is TGTGCCTGGAAAGGGAGTAACCGCTACGAGCAGTACTTC. Combining the CDR3 with reference TRBV30 and TRBJ2-7 gives the whole variable domain SQTIHQWPATLVQPVGSPLSLECTVEGTSNPNLYWYRQAAGRGLQLLFYSVGIGQISSEVPQNLSASRPQDRQFILSSKKLLLSDSGFYLCAWKGSNRYEQYFGPGTRLTVT.

This sequence joins TRBV29-1 and TRBJ1-1; D gene uncertain. CDR3 length: 13 amino acids. CDR1 is SQVTM and CDR2 is ANQGSEA in the germline V gene. With 4 bases removed from V and 2 bases from J, the gap between germline ends came to 11 bases. The CDR3 DNA follows: TGCAGCGTTGGCTCAGGATCCAACACTGAAGCTTTCTTT. This translates into CSVGSGSNTEAFF.

This clonotype showed up many times. The conserved closing phenylalanine or tryptophan is absent in this CDR3, likely reflecting a read error. CDR3 nucleotides: TGCGCCAGCAGCTTGGGGGCTGGGGGGACTTCGAACACTGAAGCTTTCCTT. Amino acids: CASSLGAGGTSNTEAFL. The chain has TRBV5-1 and TRBJ1-1; D is possibly TRBD1 (5 bases). Germline CDR1 is SGHRS and CDR2 is YFSETQ. This CDR3 is 17 amino acids long. Trimming took 0 bases from V and 1 from J, leaving 16 bases between them.

The genes are TRBV12-3 or TRBV12-4 and TRBJ1-5, with D uncertain. Between the trimmed V and J ends, which lost 10 bases and 4 bases, there was a span of 11 bases. This CDR3 region has 12 residues. Here the CDR3 DNA reads TGTGCCACCTCGCCCGGGAATCAGCCCCAGCATTTT. Translation: CATSPGNQPQHF.

At least ten counts were recorded for this clonotype. This chain links TRBV28 with TRBJ2-7; 13 bases align to TRBD2. The CDR3 has 17 amino acids. The V gene's germline CDR1 is MDHEN and CDR2 SYDVKM. J lost 1 base, V lost 8 bases, and 11 bases had no gene match. The CDR3 DNA reads TGTGCCAGCCAAACCGGGACTAGCGGGACTTGGTCCTACGAGCAGTACTTC. Translated, it gives CASQTGTSGTWSYEQYF.

This clonotype was detected many times. V gene TRBV10-3 combines with J gene TRBJ2-2; a possible D gene is TRBD2 (7 bases). Germline CDR1 and CDR2: ENHRY and SYGVKD. This CDR3 has 16 residues. Trimming took 4 bases from V and 11 from J, leaving 23 bases between them. DNA of the CDR3: TGTGCCATCAGTGGCCTCGGTTCTCTGGGAGGGACAGAGCTGTTTTTT. This sequence encodes CAISGLGSLGGTELFF.

The CDR3 spells CASSEARDSGRYQETQYF. The DNA for the CDR3 is TGTGCCAGCAGTGAAGCGCGGGATAGCGGGAGGTACCAAGAGACCCAGTACTTC. The chain combines TRBV6-1 with TRBJ2-5; TRBD2 matches 10 bases. Germline-derived CDR1 and CDR2 are MNHNS and SASEGT. J gave up 0 bases and V 0 bases, and 7 bases lay outside the gene matches. The CDR3 loop spans 18 amino acids.

This clonotype was picked up one time. J is TRBJ1-1 and V is TRBV7-8; 7 bases match TRBD1. In germline, CDR1 is SGHVS, CDR2 FQNEAQ. This CDR3 is 15 amino acids long. With 6 bases clipped from V and 3 bases from J, the junction kept 10 bases outside the gene matches. CDR3 protein: CASRYRTDRYTEAFF. CDR3 nucleotide sequence: TGTGCCAGCAGATACAGGACGGACAGGTACACTGAAGCTTTCTTT.

This clonotype was seen a handful of times. The rearrangement joins TRBV12-3 or TRBV12-4 to TRBJ2-7; TRBD2 matches at 15 bases. The J segment lost 1 base and the V segment lost 0 bases, leaving 10 bases of the junction unmatched. This CDR3 comprises 20 residues. The CDR3 loop is CASSLARSRTSGGGSYEQYF. The CDR3 DNA follows: TGTGCCAGCAGTTTAGCGCGGTCTAGGACTAGCGGGGGGGGTTCCTACGAGCAGTACTTC.

This clonotype was found many times. The rearrangement uses TRBV19 and TRBJ2-5; D is unresolved. Trimming left V 6 bases short and J 4 bases short, with 18 bases between. Germline V CDR1 and CDR2: LNHDA, SQIVND (reference sequence). The CDR3 is made up of 15 amino acids. The CDR3 loop is CASSTLSRAIETQYF. DNA of the CDR3: TGTGCCAGTAGCACCCTTTCGAGAGCTATAGAGACCCAGTACTTC.

V is TRBV19 and J is TRBJ1-1, with 8 bases aligning to TRBD1. Germline assignment: CDR1 LNHDA and CDR2 SQIVND (reference sequence). The CDR3 is made up of 12 amino acids. J gave up 11 bases and V 6 bases, and 8 bases lay outside the gene matches. In DNA form, the CDR3 reads TGTGCCAGTAGACGGACAGGGATAGGGGCTTTCTTT. This gives the protein CASRRTGIGAFF. Full variable domain (rest looked up from reference TRBV19 and TRBJ1-1): DGGITQSPKYLFRKEGQNVTLSCEQNLNHDAMYWYRQDPGQGLRLIYYSQIVNDFQKGDIAEGYSVSREKKESFPLTVTSAQKNPTAFYLCASRRTGIGAFFGQGTRLTVV.

This clonotype has ten or more counts. This CDR3 is CASSPGTGGVSGTEAFF. CDR3 sequence (DNA): TGTGCCAGCTCACCGGGGACAGGGGGCGTGAGTGGCACTGAAGCTTTCTTT. The chain uses TRBV18 and TRBJ1-1, with 12 bases matching TRBD1. The CDR3 extends over 17 amino acids. Germline loops: CDR1 KGHSH, CDR2 LQKENI. V shed 3 bases and J 4 bases; nucleotides not matched to a gene: 9.

This clonotype was found many times. The J gene is TRBJ2-7, the V gene TRBV5-6; no definite D call. Germline V gene sequence: CDR1 SGHDT, CDR2 YYEEEE. V lost 2 bases, J lost 0 bases, and 12 bases lay in between. The CDR3 is 15 residues long. The CDR3, as DNA: TGTGCCAGCAGCTTCCGGGCCTCTAGCTCCTACGAGCAGTACTTC. This sequence encodes CASSFRASSSYEQYF.

The chain recombines TRBV7-2 with TRBJ2-7; 10 nucleotides agree with TRBD1. The CDR3 extends over 17 amino acids. The ends lost 0 bases at V and 0 bases at J; junction bases unmatched: 5. Germline V gene lookup returns CDR1 SGHTA and CDR2 FQGNSA. The CDR3 DNA reads TGTGCCAGCAGCTTAGCGCCGGGACAGGGGCTCTCCTACGAGCAGTACTTC. Translating it yields CASSLAPGQGLSYEQYF. The full variable domain, its missing parts supplied by reference TRBV7-2 and TRBJ2-7, is GAGVSQSPSNKVTEKGKDVELRCDPISGHTALYWYRQSLGQGLEFLIYFQGNSAPDKSGLPSDRFSAERTGGSVSTLTIQRTQQEDSAVYLCASSLAPGQGLSYEQYFGPGTRLTVT.

The chain uses TRBV28 and TRBJ1-2, with D perhaps matching TRBD1 (5 bases). The CDR3 runs to 13 residues. The germline gives CDR1 MDHEN, CDR2 SYDVKM. V was trimmed by 3 bases and J by 4 bases, leaving 9 bases between them. The CDR3 here is CASSFGGVYGYTF. The CDR3 DNA sequence: TGTGCCAGCAGTTTCGGGGGGGTCTATGGCTACACCTTC.

The J gene is TRBJ2-5, the V gene TRBV6-5; TRBD1 might be the D (6 bases). CDR3 length: 12 residues. Trimming pared 8 bases from V and 5 bases from J, leaving 12 bases between. Germline V lookup: CDR1 MNHEY, CDR2 SVGAGI. This chain's CDR3 is CASAQGGETQYF. The CDR3 region has the DNA TGTGCCAGCGCACAGGGTGGGGAGACCCAGTACTTC.

This clonotype was seen many times. The CDR3 loop is CASSYSRQYEQYF. The CDR3 DNA is TGTGCCAGCAGTTACTCAAGACAATACGAGCAGTACTTC. This chain connects TRBV6-5 to TRBJ2-7, with D unclear. CDR3 size: 13 residues. The germline V gene has CDR1 MNHEY and CDR2 SVGAGI. Trimming removed 0 bases at V and 4 bases at J, with 7 bases between.

This clonotype showed up many times. The chain couples TRBV11-3 to TRBJ2-7, with TRBD1 identical over 10 bases. The CDR3 sequence is 14 residues long. Germline CDR1 is SGHNT and CDR2 is YENEEA. V lost 3 bases and J lost 6; bases outside the gene matches: 5. This CDR3 reads CASSLGTGVGEQYF. The DNA of the CDR3 is TGTGCCAGCAGCTTGGGGACAGGGGTCGGCGAGCAGTACTTC.

This clonotype has a count of ten or more. The gene calls are TRBV4-1 and TRBJ2-7; D gene uncertain. This CDR3 comprises 14 residues. The germline CDR1 and CDR2 sequences are MGHRA and YSYEKL. Trimming left V 0 bases short and J 5 bases short, with 11 bases between. This chain's CDR3 is CASSQDQAPDEQYF. As DNA, the CDR3 is TGCGCCAGCAGCCAAGATCAGGCCCCCGACGAGCAGTACTTC.